A selection of T cell receptor beta chains follows, all from one sample in a study of cytomegalovirus exposure and HLA in healthy donors. Measured with immunoSEQ multiplex PCR; TCRdb has only the in-frame clones, and not every one. Here the sample spans over 150,000 clones, roughly three quarters being singletons. The material sequenced was PBMCs. The receptors were gathered from a man aged 25 to 40 in good health and CMV-seropositive. Each CDR3 is given with its conserved first and last residue. A D gene is named only where the DNA matches it firmly. Clone size is given for some rows only: seen once, a few or many times, or a class if the clone is expanded.

size,D,V,J,DNA,CDR3
NA,TRBD2,TRBV11-1,TRBJ2-1,TGTGCCAGCAGCTTCGGGACTAGCGGCAATGAGCAGTTCTTC,CASSFGTSGNEQFF
NA,TRBD1,TRBV28,TRBJ1-4,TGTGCCAGCAGAAAAGGGACAGGGAATAGGGGTGAAAAACTGTTTTTT,CASRKGTGNRGEKLFF
NA,NA,TRBV29-1,TRBJ2-1,TGCAGCGCGGCGGGGGCGGGTTACAATGAGCAGTTCTTC,CSAAGAGYNEQFF
NA,NA,TRBV5-5,TRBJ1-1,TGTGCCAGCAGCTTGGCGGGGAACACTGAAGCTTTCTTT,CASSLAGNTEAFF
NA,NA,TRBV5-1,TRBJ2-5,TGCGCCAGCAGCTTGCGGCTCAGCAACGACCGGGTGGCCCAAGAGACCCAGTACTTC,CASSLRLSNDRVAQETQYF
NA,TRBD1,TRBV7-8,TRBJ1-2,TGTGCCAGCAGCTTGGGACAGGGCTATGGCTACACCTTC,CASSLGQGYGYTF
NA,TRBD1,TRBV19,TRBJ2-7,TGTGCCAGTAGTATCTCCGGGACAGGGAACGAGCAGTACTTC,CASSISGTGNEQYF
NA,TRBD2,TRBV6-5,TRBJ2-7,TGTGCCAGCAGTTATAAGCCTAGCGGGATCTCCTACGAGCAGTACTTC,CASSYKPSGISYEQYF
NA,TRBD1,TRBV29-1,TRBJ1-5,TGCAGCGTTCGGGACAGTTACAATCAGCCCCAGCATTTT,CSVRDSYNQPQHF
few,NA,TRBV4-2,TRBJ2-3,TGTGCCAGCAGCCAAGATTTGGCGGTGAGCACAGATACGCAGTATTTT,CASSQDLAVSTDTQYF
few,NA,TRBV14,TRBJ2-3,TGTGCCAGCAGCCCCGACACCACGACGCAGTATTTT,CASSPDTTTQYF
NA,NA,TRBV7-2,TRBJ2-7,TGTGCCAGCAGCTTAAGTACTACCATCCACGGCTACGAGCAGTACTTC,CASSLSTTIHGYEQYF
few,NA,TRBV6-1,TRBJ1-1,TGTGCCAGCAGTGGCCCAGGGGCCCAGGGGACGAACACTGAAGCTTTCTTT,CASSGPGAQGTNTEAFF
NA,TRBD1,TRBV5-4,TRBJ2-1,TGTGCCAGCAGCTCCCGGACAGGGTTCAATGAGCAGTTCTTC,CASSSRTGFNEQFF
NA,NA,TRBV7-9,TRBJ2-7,TGTGCCAGCAGCTTATCAAACAGGCACGAGCAGTACTTC,CASSLSNRHEQYF
NA,TRBD1,TRBV5-4,TRBJ1-4,TGTGCCAGCAGCTTGGACAGGGGGTCTAATGAAAAACTGTTTTTT,CASSLDRGSNEKLFF
few,TRBD2,TRBV6-6,TRBJ2-2,TGTGCCAGCAGTGCCATTGGGGGGGGTAACGACGGGGAGCTGTTTTTT,CASSAIGGGNDGELFF
NA,TRBD1,TRBV6-6,TRBJ2-6,TGTGCCAGCGGAGACAGGGGTTGGTCTGGGGCCAACGTCCTGACTTTC,CASGDRGWSGANVLTF
NA,NA,TRBV27,TRBJ2-3,TGTGCCAGCAGTTTATCACCGGGGGTTCTGACAGATACGCAGTATTTT,CASSLSPGVLTDTQYF
NA,NA,TRBV27,TRBJ2-7,TGTGCCAGCAGTTTTGTCAGGGGAGACGAGCAGTACTTC,CASSFVRGDEQYF
NA,TRBD1,TRBV27,TRBJ2-7,TGTGCCAGCAGGCCACAGGGGGTGATCTCCTACGAGCAGTACTTC,CASRPQGVISYEQYF
NA,NA,TRBV11-2,TRBJ2-7,TGTGCCAGCAGGGACCAGGGTGGGCGCAACTACGAGCAGTACTTC,CASRDQGGRNYEQYF
NA,TRBD1,TRBV29-1,TRBJ2-5,TGCAGCGTGGCAGGGGGCCGGGAGACCCAGTACTTC,CSVAGGRETQYF
NA,TRBD1,TRBV7-3,TRBJ1-3,TGTGCCAGCAGCCCGGACAGGGGAGACACCATATATTTT,CASSPDRGDTIYF
NA,NA,TRBV6-1,TRBJ1-1,TGTGCCAGCACTGGCATGATGACTGAAGCTTTCTTT,CASTGMMTEAFF
NA,TRBD1,TRBV28,TRBJ1-2,TGTGCCAGCAGTTTTCCCCCGGGACAGGGGGTTGGCGGCTACACCTTC,CASSFPPGQGVGGYTF
few,NA,TRBV5-4,TRBJ2-1,TGTGCCAGCAGCTGGGCGGCGGGGGCTTACAATGAGCAGTTCTTC,CASSWAAGAYNEQFF
NA,NA,TRBV5-8,TRBJ2-3,TGTGCCAGCAGCTTGGGTAGGACTCTGAACACAGATACGCAGTATTTT,CASSLGRTLNTDTQYF
NA,NA,TRBV28,TRBJ1-5,TGTGCCAGCAGAACCGGGATCTACCAGCCCCAGCATTTT,CASRTGIYQPQHF
NA,NA,TRBV5-4,TRBJ1-3,TGTGCCAGCAGCCTCGGTGAGCCTGGAAACACCATATATTTT,CASSLGEPGNTIYF
NA,TRBD2,TRBV6-5,TRBJ2-1,TGTGCCAGCAGAGGGACTAGCAGGTATGAGCAGTTCTTC,CASRGTSRYEQFF
NA,TRBD2,TRBV9,TRBJ2-1,TGTGCCAGCAGCGTGGGGGGAGGGATTGAGCAGTTCTTC,CASSVGGGIEQFF
NA,TRBD2,TRBV5-1,TRBJ2-1,TGCGCCAGCAGCTTGGCCGCTAGCGGGAGGGCTAGAGACAGAAATGAGCAGTTCTTC,CASSLAASGRARDRNEQFF
NA,TRBD2,TRBV7-9,TRBJ2-7,TGTTCCAGCAGCACTCGGACTAGCGTCAACTACGAGCAGTACTTC,CSSSTRTSVNYEQYF
NA,NA,TRBV7-2,TRBJ2-7,TGTGCCAGCAGCTATGACCAGGGATCCCACGAGCAGTACTTC,CASSYDQGSHEQYF
NA,NA,TRBV7-3,TRBJ2-1,TGTGCCAGCAGCCCTCAGGGGAGGGAATACAATGAGCAGTTCTTC,CASSPQGREYNEQFF
NA,NA,TRBV28,TRBJ1-1,TGTGCCAGCAGTTTAACTTTCGAACGCACTGAAGCTTTCTTT,CASSLTFERTEAFF
few,NA,TRBV27,TRBJ2-3,TGTGCCAGCAGACTAGAACGGGAAGTAGATACGCAGTATTTT,CASRLEREVDTQYF
few,TRBD1,TRBV6-5,TRBJ2-1,TGTGCCAGCAGTGTTCGGGGACCGGGACAGGGGATGTTCTTC,CASSVRGPGQGMFF
NA,NA,TRBV5-4,TRBJ1-5,TGTGCCAGCAGTCTTCCCTGGCCGTTTCCGGCGGATCAGCCCCAGCATTTT,CASSLPWPFPADQPQHF
NA,NA,TRBV11-1,TRBJ2-5,TGTGCCAGCAGCTCCCGGGAAAAACGGGAGACCCAGTACTTC,CASSSREKRETQYF
NA,TRBD1,TRBV9,TRBJ2-3,TGTGCCAGCAGCAAGACAGGGGTTACAGATACGCAGTATTTT,CASSKTGVTDTQYF
NA,TRBD1,TRBV7-9,TRBJ1-2,TGTGCCAGCAGCTCGGGACAGGGGGCGGCCTCCGGCTACACCTTC,CASSSGQGAASGYTF
once,NA,TRBV27,TRBJ1-2,TGTGCCAGCAGTTTTACGCAGGATGGCTACACCTTC,CASSFTQDGYTF
NA,TRBD1,TRBV6-6,TRBJ2-7,TGTGCCAGCAGAACCCCGGGACAGGGCTACGAGCAGTACTTC,CASRTPGQGYEQYF
few,NA,TRBV4-1,TRBJ1-2,TGCGCCAGCAGCCAAGGGACACGCACTAACTATGGCTACACCTTC,CASSQGTRTNYGYTF
NA,NA,TRBV21-1,TRBJ2-1,TGTGCCAGCAGCAAAGTTGGGACAGCCCATGAGCAGTTCTTC,CASSKVGTAHEQFF
NA,TRBD1,TRBV6-1,TRBJ2-1,TGTGCCAGCAGCGTCAATGACAGGGGGAGGAATGAGCAGTTCTTC,CASSVNDRGRNEQFF
NA,NA,TRBV2,TRBJ2-7,TGTGCCAGCGCCCGCGAAGGGAGCGAGCAGTACTTC,CASAREGSEQYF
NA,TRBD2,TRBV5-4,TRBJ2-1,TGTGCCAGCAGCTCCGGAGGCGGGAGCTCCTACAATGAGCAGTTCTTC,CASSSGGGSSYNEQFF
NA,NA,TRBV7-9,TRBJ1-1,TGTGCCAGCAGCCCCGGACAACTAAACACTGAAGCTTTCTTT,CASSPGQLNTEAFF
NA,TRBD2,TRBV5-4,TRBJ2-1,TGTGCCAGCAGCTTCTCAGCGGGGGCCTACAATGAGCAGTTCTTC,CASSFSAGAYNEQFF
NA,NA,TRBV19,TRBJ2-6,TGTGCCAGCGGAGGGCCGAGGAATTCTGGGGCCAACGTCCTGACTTTC,CASGGPRNSGANVLTF
NA,NA,TRBV18,TRBJ2-7,TGTGCCAGCTCACCCGGGACTCCCTACGAGCAGTACTTC,CASSPGTPYEQYF
NA,TRBD2,TRBV5-4,TRBJ2-1,TGTGCCAGCAGCTGGTGGGGGGGGAACAATGAGCAGTTCTTC,CASSWWGGNNEQFF